This T cell receptor (beta chain) was observed in a study of blood T cells in healthy people across ages. Across the whole study: Template switching recovered approximately one barcoded beta molecule for every two T cells.

This clonotype has a handful of counts. A second PCR of about 7 to 11 cycles used a sample-barcoded 5' primer and a J-beta primer mix. A template-switch adaptor that had 12 random nucleotides put a tag on each cDNA molecule. TCRdb processed the 5' RACE reads anew with MiXCR; each CDR3 protein has one entry. The data show roughly 800,000 distinct CDR3 sequences, about 25% seen once. V gave up 6 bases and J gave up 4 bases; unmatched junction bases: 4. The CDR3 loop spans 13 amino acids. Germline assignment: CDR1 SQVTM and CDR2 ANQGSEA. This same sample was also part of a study on T cells of mothers and their children. That investigation notes: Compared with unrelated pairs, related mother-child pairs had slightly higher, non-significant overlap.

What was sequenced was blood. This chain connects TRBV29-1 to TRBJ2-1; 9 nucleotides agree with TRBD1. This sequence originates from a boy aged 10-17 years in good health. CDR3 amino acids: CSVGDRAYNEQFF. The CDR3 coding sequence is TGCAGCGTGGGGGACAGGGCGTACAATGAGCAGTTCTTC.